Below are 10 T cell receptor beta chains sequenced from a single sample in a study of T cell changes during pregnancy in multiple sclerosis. Here immunoSEQ multiplex PCR was the method, and the copy in TCRdb shows in-frame clones only, minus some. The top ten clones hold around 1.9% of a sample with around 51,000 clones, roughly 93% of them seen once. The sample was peripheral blood, taken in the second trimester of pregnancy. The receptors come from a female donor with multiple sclerosis, enrolled in a pregnancy study.

This chain links TRBV27 with TRBJ2-2, with 10 bases that match TRBD2. Germline assignment: CDR1 MNHEY and CDR2 SMNVEV (reference sequence). The ends lost 5 bases at V and 3 bases at J; junction bases unmatched: 6. This CDR3 region has 16 residues. The chain's CDR3 is CASSLRLAGYTGELFF. CDR3 sequence (DNA): TGTGCCAGCAGTCTACGACTAGCGGGCTACACCGGGGAGCTGTTTTTT.

The chain has TRBV9 and TRBJ2-3; 7 nucleotides match TRBD2. After removal of 6 bases from V and 5 bases from J, the junction contained 15 bases not matched to a gene. CDR1 and CDR2 from the germline V gene are SGDLS and YYNGEE. This CDR3 is 16 amino acids long. The CDR3 reads CASNPVGGGPGDTQYF. The CDR3 DNA reads as TGTGCCAGCAACCCCGTGGGGGGGGGTCCGGGAGATACGCAGTATTTT.

This chain joins TRBV7-9 and TRBJ2-7; 10 positions agree with TRBD1. The CDR3 has 16 amino acids. In germline, CDR1 is SEHNR, CDR2 FQNEAQ (reference sequence). J gave up 4 bases and V 5 bases, and 11 bases lay outside the gene matches. The CDR3 DNA sequence: TGTGCCAGCAGCCCGAGAGACAGGGGGCCGGGGTACGAGCAGTACTTC. Protein sequence: CASSPRDRGPGYEQYF.

The chain recombines TRBV11-3 with TRBJ2-1; 9 positions match TRBD2. V lost 1 base, J lost 5 bases, and 9 bases stayed unmatched. Looked up from germline, CDR1 is SGHNT and CDR2 is YENEEA. The CDR3 has 17 residues. CDR3 in amino acids: CASSLGALAGTHNEQFF. The DNA of the CDR3 is TGTGCCAGCAGCTTAGGGGCTCTAGCGGGAACACACAATGAGCAGTTCTTC.

The chain employs TRBV6-5 and TRBJ1-2; 11 bases fit TRBD1. V was pared by 2 bases and J by 4 bases, with 6 bases of the junction left unmatched. This CDR3 region has 16 residues. Germline assignment: CDR1 MNHEY and CDR2 SVGAGI. The CDR3 DNA reads TGTGCCAGCAGTTACACGCGGACAGGGGGCACCTATGGCTACACCTTC. It specifies CASSYTRTGGTYGYTF.

V usage is TRBV28 and J usage is TRBJ2-3; 10 nucleotides align to TRBD1. CDR1 MDHEN and CDR2 SYDVKM come from the germline V gene. This CDR3 comprises 16 residues. The V gene end was trimmed by 6 bases and the J gene end by 4 bases; junction bases not matched to a gene: 10. As DNA, the CDR3 is TGTGCCAGCAGGGACGTAGGACAGGGGGGGGCAGATACGCAGTATTTT. Translation: CASRDVGQGGADTQYF.

The chain joins TRBV2 to TRBJ1-1; a possible D gene is TRBD1 (6 bases). The length of the CDR3 is 13 residues. Germline-derived CDR1 and CDR2 are SNHLY and FYNNEI. The V and J ends lost 5 bases and 11 bases respectively, with 18 bases between them. CDR3 nucleotides: TGTGCCAGCAGTTGGACAGAGATTCAAGAGGCTTTCTTT. Encoded protein: CASSWTEIQEAFF.

The rearrangement uses TRBV6-6 and TRBJ2-2; 8 bases map to TRBD1. The germline V gene has CDR1 MNHNY and CDR2 SVGAGI (reference sequence). The ends lost 3 bases at V and 6 bases at J; junction bases unmatched: 9. The CDR3 is made up of 16 amino acids. CDR3 coding DNA: TGTGCCAGCAGTTATCTCGGACAGGGAAATGCCGGGGAGCTGTTTTTT. It specifies CASSYLGQGNAGELFF.

The rearrangement links TRBV4-2 to TRBJ2-7, with 14 nucleotides matching TRBD2. V lost 2 bases to trimming and J lost 4 bases; unmatched junction nucleotides: 7. Germline V lookup: CDR1 LGHNA, CDR2 YNFKEQ. CDR3 length: 17 amino acids. The DNA of the CDR3 is TGTGCCAGCAGCCAAAAGATTGGGACTAGCGGGAGTTACGAGCAGTACTTC. Amino acid sequence: CASSQKIGTSGSYEQYF.

This chain uses TRBV30 with TRBJ1-4, with a weak D call TRBD1 (5 bases). This CDR3 has 14 amino acids. V was shortened by 1 base and J by 15 bases, with 21 bases between the two germline ends. CDR1 and CDR2 from the germline V gene are GTSNPN and SVGIG (reference sequence). The CDR3 spells CAWSEEQARGGVFF. The CDR3 nucleotides are TGTGCCTGGAGTGAAGAACAGGCCCGGGGGGGGGTGTTTTTT.